This T cell receptor beta chain appears in the sequencing data of a study of blood T cell repertoires in COVID-19. Turning to the study itself: Sites in the United States, Italy and Spain provided acute and convalescent COVID-19 samples. PBMCs, B-cell-depleted T cells, or T cells were the source of the cDNA or gDNA that made up the material.

The CDR3 is 14 amino acids. Trimming removed 1 base from V and 1 base from J, with 8 bases in between. Germline CDR1 LGHDT, CDR2 YNNKEL (reference sequence). In the source study's methods: Amplifying reference gene primers gave estimates of nucleated cell counts. Measured with immunoSEQ multiplex PCR; TCRdb has only the in-frame clones, and not every one. From that table come the V and J calls and clone size; the DNA was used to work out D and trimming. This table holds roughly 320,000 clones, approximately 85% found once. Sequencing input: peripheral blood. The TCR was taken from a human donor in a cohort sampled during active COVID-19. The gene calls are TRBV3-1 (or the pseudogene TRBV3-2) and TRBJ2-7, with D maybe TRBD2 (5 bases). In nucleotides, the CDR3 is TGTGCCAGCAGCCAAGGAGGGTATTCCTACGAGCAGTACTTC. Translation gives CASSQGGYSYEQYF.